The 22 T cell receptor beta chains below all came from one sample that was sequenced in a study of blood T cell repertoires in COVID-19. Data came from immunoSEQ multiplex PCR; TCRdb stores just in-frame clones and leaves some out. Of more than 85,000 clones detected, roughly 86% appear once; the ten largest clones hold about 6%. Sequencing was carried out using peripheral blood. These receptors were obtained from a woman in her sixties with acute or convalescent COVID-19.

The chain employs TRBV18 and TRBJ1-4; D may be TRBD1 (6 bases). V was trimmed by 4 bases and J by 8 bases, leaving 20 bases between them. This CDR3 has 16 residues. The germline V gene has CDR1 KGHSH and CDR2 LQKENI. The DNA of the CDR3 is TGTGCCAGCTCACTACGACAGGAGGTATTGCTCGAAAAACTGTTTTTT. It codes for CASSLRQEVLLEKLFF.

Notes on this clone: The sample contains more than one DNA sequence encoding this CDR3. V usage is TRBV30 and J usage is TRBJ1-1; the D is unclear. Per germline, CDR1 GTSNPN and CDR2 SVGIG (reference sequence). V lost 0 bases, J lost 1 base, and 6 bases lay in between. The CDR3 covers 13 residues. The CDR3 loop is CAWSVATNTEAFF. CDR3 in DNA: TGTGCCTGGAGTGTAGCGACGAACACTGAAGCTTTCTTT.

The chain has TRBV5-4 and TRBJ2-1, with 10 bases lining up with TRBD2. Germline-derived CDR1 and CDR2 are SGHNT and YYREEE (reference sequence). The CDR3 is 17 residues long. V was clipped by 1 base and J by 6 bases; unmatched bases: 10. Here the CDR3 reads CASSLLQASGRLNEQFF. DNA of the CDR3: TGTGCCAGCAGCTTGCTCCAAGCTAGCGGGAGACTCAATGAGCAGTTCTTC.

V and J are TRBV10-1 and TRBJ2-3, with 11 bases lining up with TRBD2. The CDR3 has 16 amino acids. V was pared by 2 bases and J by 4 bases, with 5 bases of the junction left unmatched. Per germline, CDR1 WNHNN and CDR2 SYGVQD (reference sequence). The CDR3 bases are TGCGCCAGCAGTGAGATTAGCGGGAGGGCCGCAGATACGCAGTATTTT. This gives the protein CASSEISGRAADTQYF.

This clone was seen just once. V is TRBV6-2 or TRBV6-3 and J is TRBJ2-3; TRBD2 aligns across 10 bases. The length of the CDR3 is 16 residues. The J segment lost 3 bases and the V segment lost 4 bases, leaving 7 bases of the junction unmatched. Germline lookup yields CDR1 MNHEY and CDR2 SVGEGT. CDR3 DNA: TGTGCCAGCAGTTGGTCTAGCGGGAGAGTTACAGATACGCAGTATTTT. It codes for CASSWSSGRVTDTQYF.

The chain carries TRBV18 and TRBJ2-1; D might be TRBD1 (6 bases). The CDR3 has 12 residues. Germline V gene data show CDR1 as KGHSH and CDR2 as LQKENI. The V end was cut by 6 bases, the J end by 6 bases, with 9 bases between. CDR3 sequence: CASSLGGNEQFF. The CDR3 DNA reads TGTGCCAGCTCTCTAGGGGGCAATGAGCAGTTCTTC.

The V and J genes are TRBV18 and TRBJ1-6; D might be TRBD1 (5 bases). The CDR3 runs to 14 residues. The germline CDR1 and CDR2 sequences are KGHSH and LQKENI. V lost 2 bases and J lost 7, with 9 bases in between. The CDR3 bases are TGTGCCAGCTCACCAAACAGGATGAATTCACCCCTCCACTTT. Protein product: CASSPNRMNSPLHF. Based on the CDR3 plus reference TRBV18 and TRBJ1-6, the full variable domain is NAGVMQNPRHLVRRRGQEARLRCSPMKGHSHVYWYRQLPEEGLKFMVYLQKENIIDESGMPKERFSAEFPKEGPSILRIQQVVRGDSAAYFCASSPNRMNSPLHFGNGTRLTVT.

V gene TRBV19 combines with J gene TRBJ2-5; perhaps TRBD2 as D (5 bases). This CDR3 comprises 13 residues. The germline CDR1 and CDR2 sequences are LNHDA and SQIVND (reference sequence). The V gene lost 1 base and the J gene lost 9 bases, with 12 bases spanning the gap. The CDR3 spells CASSIGTYSPQYF. CDR3 sequence (DNA): TGTGCCAGTAGTATAGGGACTTACAGTCCCCAGTACTTC.

The J gene is TRBJ1-3, the V gene TRBV12-3 or TRBV12-4, with D unresolved. This CDR3 is 13 amino acids long. V was cut by 3 bases and J by 1 base, with 4 bases left in between. CDR3 residues: CASSFLSGNTIYF. As DNA, the CDR3 is TGTGCCAGCAGTTTTCTGTCTGGAAACACCATATATTTT.

The chain employs TRBV5-1 and TRBJ2-7; 9 bases are a match to TRBD2. V gave up 0 bases and J gave up 3 bases; unmatched junction bases: 4. The CDR3 sequence is 15 residues long. Germline assignment: CDR1 SGHRS and CDR2 YFSETQ. The CDR3 region has the DNA TGCGCCAGCAGCTTGGTGCGGGGGGGGCACTACGAGCAGTACTTC. Translating it yields CASSLVRGGHYEQYF.

The chain has TRBV4-2 and TRBJ1-5; D gene unclear. The germline CDR1 and CDR2 sequences are LGHNA and YNFKEQ. The CDR3 sequence is 16 residues long. Trimming stripped 1 base from V and 2 bases from J, with 12 bases between. This CDR3 reads CASSQVGSGGNQPQHF. Written as DNA, the CDR3 is TGTGCCAGCAGCCAAGTGGGTAGCGGTGGCAATCAGCCCCAGCATTTT.

This chain links TRBV30 with TRBJ2-7, with 13 bases identical to TRBD2. The CDR3 sequence is 14 residues long. The germline V gene has CDR1 GTSNPN and CDR2 SVGIG (reference sequence). V lost 1 base to trimming and J lost 4 bases; unmatched junction nucleotides: 1. The CDR3 nucleotides are TGTGCCTGGAGTGCGGGACTAGCGGGATACGAGCAGTACGTC. This sequence encodes CAWSAGLAGYEQYV.

The chain has TRBV28 and TRBJ1-5; 7 positions match TRBD1. The CDR3 covers 16 residues. Unmatched junction bases numbered 4, after V lost 2 bases and J lost 0 bases. Germline assignment: CDR1 MDHEN and CDR2 SYDVKM. Here the CDR3 reads CASSLGGGYSNQPQHF. The CDR3 DNA is TGTGCCAGCAGTTTAGGAGGGGGCTATAGCAATCAGCCCCAGCATTTT.

The rearrangement uses TRBV10-2 and TRBJ1-5, with 9 bases identical to TRBD1. V was clipped by 2 bases and J by 3 bases; unmatched bases: 2. Germline V lookup: CDR1 WSHSY, CDR2 SAAADI. The CDR3 consists of 15 residues. The CDR3 sequence is CASSEDRGNNQPQHF. In DNA, the CDR3 is TGCGCCAGCAGTGAGGACAGGGGGAACAATCAGCCCCAGCATTTT.

The chain joins TRBV5-8 to TRBJ2-3, with 7 bases fitting TRBD1. The V gene's germline CDR1 is SGHTS and CDR2 YDEGEE. The CDR3 has 14 residues. The ends lost 4 bases at V and 2 bases at J; junction bases unmatched: 4. DNA of the CDR3: TGTGCCAGCAGCAAGGGACAGAACACAGATACGCAGTATTTT. Translating it yields CASSKGQNTDTQYF.

This clone was found once. The V and J genes are TRBV5-1 and TRBJ1-1; D is possibly TRBD1 (6 bases). CDR3 length equals 14 residues. Trimming stripped 4 bases from V and 5 bases from J, with 15 bases between. The germline V gene has CDR1 SGHRS and CDR2 YFSETQ. CDR3 protein: CASSPQGGRTEAFF. The CDR3 region has the DNA TGCGCCAGCAGCCCCCAAGGGGGAAGGACTGAAGCTTTCTTT.

This chain uses TRBV19 with TRBJ2-7, with TRBD2 as a possible D gene (6 bases). Trimming left V 3 bases short and J 7 bases short, with 16 bases between. Germline CDR1 is LNHDA and CDR2 is SQIVND (reference sequence). This CDR3 spans 14 amino acids. CDR3 sequence (DNA): TGTGCCAGTAGTATTCCGGGAGCCCGTTGGGAGCAGTACTTC. It encodes CASSIPGARWEQYF.

The gene calls are TRBV5-1 and TRBJ2-1, with 12 bases matching TRBD2. V lost 3 bases and J lost 7; bases outside the gene matches: 8. This CDR3 comprises 16 residues. Germline CDR1 is SGHRS and CDR2 is YFSETQ. Here the CDR3 reads CASSYGLAGFMNEQFF. As DNA, the CDR3 is TGCGCCAGCAGCTACGGACTAGCGGGGTTTATGAATGAGCAGTTCTTC. Using reference TRBV5-1 and TRBJ2-1 for the parts outside the CDR3, the full variable domain is KAGVTQTPRYLIKTRGQQVTLSCSPISGHRSVSWYQQTPGQGLQFLFEYFSETQRNKGNFPGRFSGRQFSNSRSEMNVSTLELGDSALYLCASSYGLAGFMNEQFFGPGTRLTVL.

This chain links TRBV11-1 with TRBJ1-5, with D tentatively TRBD1 (6 bases). Germline values: CDR1 SGHAT, CDR2 FQDESV (reference sequence). This CDR3 contains 13 residues. Trimming cost V 5 bases and J 6 bases, with 11 bases left between them. Here the CDR3 DNA reads TGTGCCAGCAGCCCTACGACAGGTCAGCCCCAGCATTTT. Its translation: CASSPTTGQPQHF.

This chain links TRBV27 with TRBJ2-1; TRBD2 aligns across 13 bases. The CDR3 runs 19 residues. Germline CDR1 and CDR2: MNHEY and SMNVEV (reference sequence). V lost 5 bases and J lost 0; bases outside the gene matches: 10. CDR3 region: CASSPWGLAGRDSYNEQFF. The CDR3 DNA is TGTGCCAGCAGTCCTTGGGGACTAGCGGGACGCGACTCCTACAATGAGCAGTTCTTC.

The chain recombines TRBV7-8 with TRBJ2-4; 9 bases are shared with TRBD1. Germline CDR1 reads SGHVS; CDR2 reads FQNEAQ. The CDR3 spans 16 residues. The V gene end was trimmed by 5 bases and the J gene end by 2 bases; junction bases not matched to a gene: 7. The DNA for the CDR3 is TGTGCCAGCAGCCATCGACAGGGGGTGTCCAAAAACATTCAGTACTTC. It translates to CASSHRQGVSKNIQYF.

This clone has just a few counts. V gene TRBV28 combines with J gene TRBJ1-1; no clear D. Germline CDR1 and CDR2: MDHEN and SYDVKM. With 6 bases removed from V and 5 bases from J, the gap between germline ends came to 13 bases. The CDR3 covers 13 residues. The CDR3 nucleotides are TGTGCCAGCAGCGCCACGAGGTGGACTGAAGCTTTCTTT. Its protein product is CASSATRWTEAFF.